This T cell receptor (beta chain) derives from a study of beta chain features in type 1 diabetes (dated by TCRdb to 2017 to 2018). The study in broad terms: Patients and healthy donors did not differ in mean age, gender distribution, total cell number or subset yield. A total of some 110 million sorted cells were examined across all samples, and the number of cells per subset was strongly correlated with RNA yield. In the study, recently diagnosed type 1 diabetes patients and matched healthy donors were compared on the TCRB repertoires of their sorted circulating CD4+ T cell subsets. Whereas all 30 or so donors provided naive and central memory subsets, regulatory and stem cell-like memory subsets were isolated from just 8 patients and roughly 8 healthy donors.

The study at large found these results: Because small numbers of individuals were included in the HLA sub-analyses, any influence of HLA type on TCRB rearrangement was left unresolved. Naive, central memory and regulatory TCRB repertoires appeared more similar among patients than among healthy donors. Sequencing cDNA rather than genomic DNA could over-represent highly expressing activated cells, although activation and CD3 levels did not differ between groups. Shorter templates might have been favored by PCR, but patient and control samples were amplified and corrected together, so both groups would have been affected equally by any skew. At VDJ recombination sites, patients with type 1 diabetes made fewer insertions and deleted more nucleotides, a pattern implying thymic rearrangement abnormalities. A moderate but significant shortening of TCRB CDR3 length was observed in type 1 diabetes patients in all four CD4+ subsets.

Each donor gave one peripheral blood draw, averaging around 0.11 L, which was collected into heparinised tubes. A BD FACSAria II and a panel including CD45RO, CCR7, CD25, CD127, CD95 and CD27 were used to sort naive, central memory, regulatory and stem cell-like memory CD4+ T cells. Every sorted population had a purity above 95%. PBMCs were separated immediately by Lymphoprep density gradient centrifugation and were stained directly, without being cultured. So that batch effects would be minimized, each experiment stained and sorted samples in pairs, pairing one healthy donor with one patient. This clone was counted between two and nine times. The specificity of this receptor is unknown. Nothing much larger sits one base from this clone, and base qualities are not available. The High Capacity cDNA Reverse Transcription Kit was used to reverse transcribe all of the isolated RNA, meaning that expressed TCRB transcripts were what got sequenced. Deep immunoSEQ sequencing was performed on naive, central memory and regulatory T cell samples, with an average of roughly 4 million total reads per sample. After sorted cells were lysed in RLT buffer, RNA was extracted with DNase-treated RNeasy Micro or Mini kits, with the choice depending on cell number. Each cell subset was processed on its own to prevent cross-contamination, while patient and healthy donor samples were processed together. The immunoSEQ multiplex PCR was used to amplify TCRB sequences from cDNA, yielding 87-bp fragments that span the CDR3 region. Sequencing of the amplicons was done on the Illumina HiSeq platform. In the authors' own workflow: PCR bias was corrected computationally using synthetic template baselines, and reads within Hamming distance 2 were collapsed, with unmergeable singletons discarded. Reads were aligned against IMGT to assign V, D and J genes, CDR3 length and insertions or deletions at six rearrangement sites. Within each subset, clonotype counts were normalized to sorted cell number, after which true diversity and Gini coefficients were computed with the tcR R package. Repertoire sharing was quantified using the overlap coefficient calculated on TCRB nucleotide sequences. Out-of-frame TCRB sequences from naive cells were analyzed as a proxy for the pre-selection repertoire. The clones in this table, taken by TCRdb from immuneACCESS, are in-frame only. Not every clone is retained; where verified, under half of the shortfall comes from an unresolved V gene, and the cause of the rest is unknown. The V and J calls and clone size were taken over from that table, and D and trimming were inferred from the DNA. The sample has 200,000 to 250,000 clones on record, 14% of them singletons. The ten largest clonotypes hold approximately 0.02% of the sample.

The CDR3 goes from the cysteine to the phenylalanine over 13 residues. Only CDR3 DNA remains: 39 bases, in frame from the first base. Based on the germline V gene, the CDR1 and CDR2 sequences are ENHRY and SYGVKD. V is reduced by 10 bases and J by 0 bases, leaving a spacing of 10 bases between them. The clonotype comes from a man aged 25-40 years with type 1 diabetes. Sample: naive CD4+ T cells from blood. The intended sense of this specimen's cell subset or site label: true naive CD4+ T cells. The chain was built from TRBV10-3 and TRBJ2-1; the D gene is perhaps TRBD2, on 6 matching bases. The DNA reads as follows: TGTGCCACCCGACTAGACTCCTACAATGAGCAGTTCTTC. This yields the protein CATRLDSYNEQFF.